The clone carrying this T cell receptor (beta chain) was counted between two and nine times. Its antigen remains unknown. After isolation, RNA underwent reverse transcription to generate cDNA as the sequencing template. Assay used: immunoSEQ multiplex PCR; TCRdb lists only in-frame clones, some missing. The sample consists of about 120,000 clones, about two fifths of them appearing once. The CDR3 has 12 amino acids. CDR1 is GTSNPN, CDR2 SVGIG, per germline (reference sequence). V was cut by 4 bases and J by 9 bases, with 13 bases left in between. The data were taken from a study of CD8+ T cells in alopecia areata. Looking at the study overall: For the treated group, dosing was oral tofacitinib at 5 to 10 mg twice daily. The study gave tofacitinib for 6 to 18 months, then 6 months off drug. Study-level results: More clonal than normal scalp was lesional scalp, particularly alopecia totalis/universalis.

The TCR was taken from a human donor with alopecia areata. Sequencing was done on a sample of CD4+ T cells sorted from blood. The rearrangement joins TRBV30 to TRBJ2-1, with D possibly TRBD2 on 5 matching bases. The CDR3 coding sequence is TGTGCCTGGAAAGGCAGACGGGGTGAGCAGTTCTTC. Translation gives CAWKGRRGEQFF. The full variable domain, completed using reference TRBV30 and TRBJ2-1, is SQTIHQWPATLVQPVGSPLSLECTVEGTSNPNLYWYRQAAGRGLQLLFYSVGIGQISSEVPQNLSASRPQDRQFILSSKKLLLSDSGFYLCAWKGRRGEQFFGPGTRLTVL.